This is a list of T cell receptor beta chains from one sample in a study of cytomegalovirus exposure and HLA in healthy donors. Sequencing was performed with immunoSEQ multiplex PCR; in TCRdb, only in-frame clones are kept and a portion is missing. The sample carries 150,000 to 200,000 clones, approximately 78% recorded once. Sequenced sample: PBMCs. These receptor sequences come from a woman younger than 30 in good health and CMV-seronegative. CDR3s include the opening cysteine and the closing phenylalanine or tryptophan. A D gene is named only where the DNA matches it firmly. Part of the rows lack a size; the others show once, few, many or a class for expanded clones.

TRBV29-1	TRBJ1-1	TRBD1	-	TGCAGCGTTCGACAGGGGGAGAACACTGAAGCTTTCTTT	CSVRQGENTEAFF
TRBV7-9	TRBJ2-1	TRBD2	-	TGTGCCAGCAGCTTACTGGGGACTAGACACAATGAGCAGTTCTTC	CASSLLGTRHNEQFF
TRBV29-1	TRBJ2-5	TRBD1	-	TGCAGCGTAGAGACAGGGGGCGAGACCCAGTACTTC	CSVETGGETQYF
TRBV13	TRBJ2-7	TRBD2	few	TGTGCCAGCAGCCCTCCCGGGAGGGGGGGTTACGAGCAGTACTTC	CASSPPGRGGYEQYF
TRBV18	TRBJ1-3	-	-	TGTGCCAGCTCACCGATCACTTCAGTCGGGGGCTCTGGAAACACCATATATTTT	CASSPITSVGGSGNTIYF
TRBV27	TRBJ1-6	-	-	TGTGCCAGCAGTTTACGGGCAGGGGAAGGTTCACCCCTCCACTTT	CASSLRAGEGSPLHF
TRBV28	TRBJ2-3	TRBD1	-	TGTGCCAGCAGTTACAGGACAGGAATGACAGATACGCAGTATTTT	CASSYRTGMTDTQYF
TRBV2	TRBJ1-5	TRBD1	once	TGTGCCAGCAGTGAATATCAGGGGGCCTTTCAGCCCCAGCATTTT	CASSEYQGAFQPQHF
TRBV11-2	TRBJ2-1	-	-	TGTGCCAGCAGCTTAGTAGGGGGGGGGATTTATGAGCAGTTCTTC	CASSLVGGGIYEQFF
TRBV5-1	TRBJ1-4	-	-	TGCGCCAGCAGCTTGGTACCTGACAGAGAAATAGGAAAACTGTTTTTT	CASSLVPDREIGKLFF
TRBV9	TRBJ2-7	-	-	TGTGCCAGCAGCGTTGGGGCTTTGGGGGAGCAGTACTTC	CASSVGALGEQYF
TRBV19	TRBJ2-7	-	-	TGTGCCAGTAGCCAGCAGGGTGTAGCCTACGAGCAGTACTTC	CASSQQGVAYEQYF
TRBV6-6	TRBJ1-1	-	-	TGTGCCAGCAGTTCCCCGACAGCCTACACTGAAGCTTTCTTT	CASSSPTAYTEAFF
TRBV7-9	TRBJ2-1	TRBD2	few	TGTGCCAGCAGCTTAGCGGGAGGGCCTTCCTACAATGAGCAGTTCTTC	CASSLAGGPSYNEQFF
TRBV28	TRBJ1-2	-	-	TGTGCCAGCAGTGTTTTCCGGGGGGCGAAAAACTATGGCTACACCTTC	CASSVFRGAKNYGYTF
TRBV6-1	TRBJ1-5	TRBD1	once	TGTGCCAGCAGAATAACAGGGGATAGCAATCAGCCCCAGCATTTT	CASRITGDSNQPQHF
TRBV9	TRBJ2-5	TRBD2	few	TGTGCCAGCAGCGTCGGGACTAGCGAGACCCAGTACTTC	CASSVGTSETQYF
TRBV15	TRBJ2-5	-	-	TGTGCCACCAGCAGAGGTAGCTCTCGTGAGACCCAGTACTTC	CATSRGSSRETQYF
TRBV28	TRBJ1-5	-	-	TGTGCCAGCAGGCGGCGGGGGGGCGGCAATCAGCCCCAGCATTTT	CASRRRGGGNQPQHF
TRBV6-6	TRBJ2-1	-	-	TGTGCCAGCACCCTGCCGGGATCCGGTGTTCTGCAGTTCTTC	CASTLPGSGVLQFF
TRBV14	TRBJ1-1	TRBD1	-	TGTGCCAGCAGCCAACGATTGGACAGGGAGAGAACTGAAGCTTTCTTT	CASSQRLDRERTEAFF
TRBV7-2	TRBJ2-1	TRBD2	few	TGTGCCAGCAGCTTAGTTCGGCTAGCGGTCTACAATGAGCAGTTCTTC	CASSLVRLAVYNEQFF
TRBV6-1	TRBJ2-3	-	-	TGTGCCAGCCGAGCGGCTAGCACAGATACGCAGTATTTT	CASRAASTDTQYF
TRBV6-6	TRBJ1-2	-	-	TGTGCCAGCAGTTATTCCGGGAACTATGGCTACACCTTC	CASSYSGNYGYTF
TRBV7-9	TRBJ2-1	TRBD2	-	TGTGCCAGCAGCCAGACTAGCTATGAGCAGTTCTTC	CASSQTSYEQFF
TRBV7-9	TRBJ1-5	-	-	TGTGCCAGCAGCGTCGGGAGGTGGGATCAGCCCCAGCATTTT	CASSVGRWDQPQHF
TRBV30	TRBJ2-6	-	-	TGTGCCTGGAGTGTTACAGCCCGTTCTGGGGCCAACGTCCTGACTTTC	CAWSVTARSGANVLTF
TRBV6-5	TRBJ2-1	-	-	TGTGCCAGCAGTTACTCGAGGGGGAGCTCCTACAATGAGCAGTTCTTC	CASSYSRGSSYNEQFF
TRBV5-1	TRBJ2-3	-	-	TGCGCCAGCACTAGCTGGGGCACAGATACGCAGTATTTT	CASTSWGTDTQYF
TRBV7-9	TRBJ2-3	TRBD2	-	TGTGCCAGCAGCCAGAACGTAGCGGGGTCTACAGATACGCAGTATTTT	CASSQNVAGSTDTQYF
TRBV10-3	TRBJ2-2	-	-	TGTGCCATCAGTGAGTCAAACAGGGTAGCCACCGGGGAGCTGTTTTTT	CAISESNRVATGELFF
TRBV19	TRBJ2-7	-	-	TGTGCCAGTAGTGCTGACCTGACAGGCTACGAGCAGTACTTC	CASSADLTGYEQYF
TRBV5-6	TRBJ2-6	TRBD1	-	TGTGCCAGCAGCGCCACCGGGACAGGGGTCCGCTCTGGGGCCAACGTCCTGACTTTC	CASSATGTGVRSGANVLTF
TRBV28	TRBJ2-1	TRBD2	-	TGTGCCAGCAGGGATTTAGCGGGAGTCAACAATGAGCAGTTCTTC	CASRDLAGVNNEQFF
TRBV5-1	TRBJ2-7	TRBD2	-	TGCGCCAGCAGCTGGATTGGGACTAGCGGGAGTGTCTACGAGCAGTACTTC	CASSWIGTSGSVYEQYF
TRBV5-1	TRBJ2-1	TRBD2	-	TGCGCCATCCCAGCGAATAGGACTTACCGGACTAGCGGCCACAATGAGCAGTTCTTC	CAIPANRTYRTSGHNEQFF
TRBV11-3	TRBJ2-1	-	-	TGTGCCAGCAGCTTGGACTCGGGAGATTACTACAATGAGCAGTTCTTC	CASSLDSGDYYNEQFF
TRBV7-9	TRBJ2-4	-	-	TGTGCCAGCAGCGGGGGAGGCGAAAACATTCAGTACTTC	CASSGGGENIQYF
TRBV5-1	TRBJ2-5	TRBD1	-	TGCGCCAGCAGCCCGGTAGGGACAGGGCCCCAAGAGACCCAGTACTTC	CASSPVGTGPQETQYF
TRBV11-3	TRBJ2-5	TRBD1	-	TGTGCCAGCAGCTTAGGAGGACAGGCCCAAGAGACCCAGTACTTC	CASSLGGQAQETQYF
TRBV4-2	TRBJ1-3	-	-	TGTGCCAGCAGCCAGGTAGACAGAGACTCTGGAAACACCATATATTTT	CASSQVDRDSGNTIYF
TRBV7-2	TRBJ2-5	-	-	TGTGCCAGCAGCGTTGGGGGCCCGGAGACCCAGTACTTC	CASSVGGPETQYF
TRBV5-1	TRBJ2-7	-	-	TGCGCCAGCAGCTTGGGCGGCGAGCAGTACTTC	CASSLGGEQYF
TRBV11-2	TRBJ1-5	-	-	TGTGCCAGCAGCTTATCAACAGCATATAGCAATCAGCCCCAGCATTTT	CASSLSTAYSNQPQHF
TRBV2	TRBJ2-3	TRBD2	-	TGTGCCAGCTATGGGACTAGCGGAGGCACAGATACGCAGTATTTT	CASYGTSGGTDTQYF
TRBV19	TRBJ2-6	-	-	TGTGCCAGTAGCCTGGAGGGCTCTGGGGCCAACGTCCTGACTTTC	CASSLEGSGANVLTF
TRBV7-9	TRBJ2-7	TRBD1	-	TGTGCCAGCAGCTTAGCAACAGGGGCCCGCCACGAGCAGTACTTC	CASSLATGARHEQYF
TRBV29-1	TRBJ1-1	-	-	TGCAGCGTTGGACAGCCAGTCTTGAACACTGAAGCTTTCTTT	CSVGQPVLNTEAFF
TRBV4-1	TRBJ2-7	-	-	TGCGCCAGCAGCCAAGAATCCAGGGACTTCCAGCAGTACTTC	CASSQESRDFQQYF
TRBV5-1	TRBJ2-1	-	-	TGCGCCAGCAGCCTGAGGACTAAAAACAATGAGCAGTTCTTC	CASSLRTKNNEQFF
TRBV29-1	TRBJ2-3	TRBD1	once	TGCAGCGTCGATGGTGGGACAGGTTCTTATTTT	CSVDGGTGSYF